This is a list of T cell receptor beta chains from one sample in a study of T cells in localized non-small cell lung cancer. TCRdb's copy holds only in-frame clones and misses some; the assay was immunoSEQ multiplex PCR. The sample has tens of thousands of clones; 84% are singletons. The input for sequencing was peripheral blood, taken before any cancer treatment. These TCRs come from a female donor at least 60 years old with stage I lung adenocarcinoma. CDR3s include the opening cysteine and the closing phenylalanine or tryptophan. D genes are given only for firm matches. Not all rows give a size; the values are once, few, many and, for expanded clones, a class.

d_call clone_size j_call v_call cdr3_aa cdr3_nt
. . TRBJ1-2 TRBV10-3 CAISGDGGGGYTF TGTGCCATCAGTGGGGACGGTGGAGGGGGCTACACCTTC
TRBD2 . TRBJ2-5 TRBV5-6 CASSLTPGLAGVGETQYF TGTGCCAGCAGCTTGACACCGGGACTAGCGGGAGTAGGGGAGACCCAGTACTTC
. . TRBJ2-1 TRBV5-1 CASSLQAGGIYNEQFF TGCGCCAGCAGCTTGCAAGCGGGTGGGATCTACAATGAGCAGTTCTTC
TRBD1 . TRBJ2-7 TRBV2 CASSPGTGNEQYF TGTGCCAGCAGTCCCGGGACAGGGAACGAGCAGTACTTC
. . TRBJ2-1 TRBV4-1 CASSPTGTGNNEQFF TGCGCCAGCAGCCCCACCGGTACTGGAAACAATGAGCAGTTCTTC
TRBD2 . TRBJ2-2 TRBV7-3 CASSSTSGSGTGELFF TGTGCCAGCAGCTCCACTAGCGGGAGTGGCACCGGGGAGCTGTTTTTT
. once TRBJ1-1 TRBV5-1 CASSLGLGYEAFF TGCGCCAGCAGCTTGGGTTTGGGGTATGAAGCTTTCTTT
TRBD2 . TRBJ2-7 TRBV6-5 CASKGTSESYEQYF TGTGCCAGCAAAGGGACTAGCGAGTCCTACGAGCAGTACTTC
. . TRBJ2-4 TRBV5-4 CASAPGTLENIQYF TGTGCCAGCGCCCCTGGGACACTGGAAAACATTCAGTACTTC
. . TRBJ2-1 TRBV7-7 CASSQPGSIEQFF TGTGCTAGCAGCCAGCCAGGGAGTATTGAGCAGTTCTTC
. . TRBJ1-5 TRBV6-1 CASSGDGNQPQHF TGTGCCAGCAGTGGGGACGGCAATCAGCCCCAGCATTTT
. . TRBJ2-6 TRBV29-1 CSVSGLWDQVLTF TGCAGCGTCAGTGGGCTCTGGGACCAGGTCCTGACTTTC
TRBD2 . TRBJ2-2 TRBV19 CASTLAGVAWNTGELFF TGTGCCAGTACACTAGCGGGAGTGGCTTGGAACACCGGGGAGCTGTTTTTT
TRBD2 . TRBJ2-3 TRBV7-8 CASSPRGSGSTDTQYF TGTGCCAGCAGCCCACGGGGTAGCGGGAGTACAGATACGCAGTATTTT
TRBD2 . TRBJ2-7 TRBV11-3 CASSLLPTSGRGEQYF TGTGCCAGCAGCTTATTACCCACTAGCGGGAGGGGCGAGCAGTACTTC
. . TRBJ2-7 TRBV10-1 CASSLGGRASYEQYF TGCGCCAGCAGCCTAGGGGGGCGAGCCTCCTACGAGCAGTACTTC
TRBD1 . TRBJ1-1 TRBV7-2 CASSLRGQANTEAFF TGTGCCAGCAGCTTAAGAGGACAGGCGAACACTGAAGCTTTCTTT
. . TRBJ2-2 TRBV19 CASRGDPGITGELFF TGTGCCAGTAGAGGTGACCCGGGGATAACCGGGGAGCTGTTTTTT
. . TRBJ1-4 TRBV7-9 CASSQSGVNEKLFF TGTGCCAGCAGCCAGAGCGGAGTTAATGAAAAACTGTTTTTT
TRBD1 . TRBJ1-2 TRBV5-1 CASSSAGTGLHGYTF TGCGCCAGCAGCTCTGCCGGGACAGGCCTTCATGGCTACACCTTC
TRBD1 . TRBJ2-3 TRBV18 CASSPLGQLTDTQYF TGTGCCAGCTCACCGCTGGGACAGCTAACAGATACGCAGTATTTT
. . TRBJ2-7 TRBV10-1 CASSESTGLTYEQYF TGCGCCAGCAGTGAGTCAACAGGGCTAACCTACGAGCAGTACTTC
. . TRBJ1-3 TRBV6-1 CASSETANTIYF TGTGCCAGCAGTGAAACAGCGAACACCATATATTTT
. . TRBJ2-7 TRBV18 CASSPSGTLRSYEQYF TGTGCCAGCTCACCATCCGGGACTCTCCGATCCTACGAGCAGTACTTC
TRBD1 . TRBJ1-2 TRBV7-3 CASSPTTGTGIYGYTF TGTGCCAGCAGCCCGACAACCGGGACAGGGATCTATGGCTACACCTTC
TRBD2 once TRBJ2-7 TRBV10-3 CAISEARESDEQYF TGTGCCATCAGTGAGGCGCGGGAGAGCGACGAGCAGTACTTC
TRBD2 . TRBJ2-1 TRBV30 CAWSPRLAGYNEQFF TGTGCCTGGAGTCCCCGACTAGCGGGGTACAATGAGCAGTTCTTC
TRBD2 . TRBJ2-1 TRBV7-6 CASSLFPWGSGSPGNEQFF TGTGCCAGCAGCTTATTCCCCTGGGGAAGCGGGAGTCCTGGTAATGAGCAGTTCTTC
. . TRBJ2-7 TRBV6-5 CASSYSERTYEQYF TGTGCCAGCAGTTACTCTGAGCGGACCTACGAGCAGTACTTC
. . TRBJ2-3 TRBV7-9 CASSSDRLGDTQYF TGTGCCAGCAGCTCGGACAGACTCGGAGATACGCAGTATTTT
. . TRBJ1-2 TRBV9 CASSSVTRGKGYTF TGTGCCAGCAGCTCCGTAACCCGGGGAAAGGGCTACACCTTC
TRBD2 . TRBJ2-1 TRBV6-5 CASIAGGSYNEQFF TGTGCCAGCATTGCGGGGGGCTCCTACAATGAGCAGTTCTTC
TRBD1 . TRBJ1-3 TRBV11-3 CASSRGQGGNTIYF TGTGCCAGCAGCCGCGGACAGGGCGGAAACACCATATATTTT
TRBD2 . TRBJ2-2 TRBV10-3 CAISTISGSETGELFF TGTGCCATCAGTACAATTAGCGGGAGTGAGACCGGGGAGCTGTTTTTT
TRBD2 . TRBJ2-1 TRBV13 CASSLRLAGGSSYNEQFF TGTGCCAGCAGCTTGAGACTAGCGGGAGGTAGCTCCTACAATGAGCAGTTCTTC
. few TRBJ1-1 TRBV6-5 CASTGNTEAFF TGTGCCAGCACGGGGAACACTGAAGCTTTCTTT
. . TRBJ2-1 TRBV9 CASSVEGGGIYNEQFF TGTGCCAGCAGCGTAGAGGGTGGAGGGATATACAATGAGCAGTTCTTC
. . TRBJ2-4 TRBV2 CASSVDLGSQYF TGTGCCAGCAGTGTAGATTTGGGTAGTCAGTACTTC
TRBD1 . TRBJ2-7 TRBV4-1 CASSQRDRGGSYEQYF TGCGCCAGCAGCCAACGGGACAGGGGAGGCTCCTACGAGCAGTACTTC
. . TRBJ2-1 TRBV5-4 CASSSLVAVGIGEQFF TGTGCCAGCAGCTCCCTGGTAGCCGTTGGCATCGGGGAGCAGTTCTTC
. . TRBJ2-5 TRBV4-2 CASSQDGAQLGETQYF TGTGCCAGCAGCCAAGATGGGGCTCAGCTTGGCGAGACCCAGTACTTC
TRBD2 . TRBJ2-5 TRBV6-1 CASRDRGREETQYF TGTGCCAGCAGAGATAGAGGGAGGGAGGAGACCCAGTACTTC
. . TRBJ2-1 TRBV5-1 CASSFNNEQFF TGCGCCAGCAGCTTCAACAATGAGCAGTTCTTC
. . TRBJ2-5 TRBV6-1 CASGRGWGETQYF TGTGCCAGCGGAAGGGGCTGGGGAGAGACCCAGTACTTC
TRBD2 . TRBJ2-7 TRBV9 CASSNSPSGGPYEQYF TGTGCCAGCAGCAACAGCCCTAGCGGGGGGCCCTACGAGCAGTACTTC
. . TRBJ2-3 TRBV30 CAWSVIRDYLTDTQYF TGTGCCTGGAGTGTAATCAGGGATTATTTAACAGATACGCAGTATTTT
. . TRBJ1-2 TRBV4-2 CASSQDLTSYYGYTF TGTGCCAGCAGCCAAGATCTAACTAGTTACTATGGCTACACCTTC
TRBD1 . TRBJ1-2 TRBV2 CASSTGQFYGYTF TGTGCCAGCAGTACGGGACAGTTCTATGGCTACACCTTC
TRBD1 . TRBJ2-7 TRBV11-2 CASSPINRGRDEVYEQYF TGTGCCAGCAGCCCTATTAACAGGGGTAGGGATGAGGTCTACGAGCAGTACTTC
TRBD2 . TRBJ2-1 TRBV14 CASSPLAGAYNEQFF TGTGCCAGCAGCCCCCTAGCGGGAGCCTACAATGAGCAGTTCTTC
. . TRBJ1-5 TRBV6-5 CASRQVGKNQPQHF TGTGCCAGCAGACAGGTCGGGAAAAATCAGCCCCAGCATTTT
. once TRBJ1-1 TRBV19 CASSNALTKDTEAFF TGTGCCAGTAGTAACGCCCTAACAAAGGACACTGAAGCTTTCTTT
. . TRBJ1-5 TRBV6-6 CASSYSNTGNQPQHF TGTGCCAGCAGTTACTCGAATACGGGGAATCAGCCCCAGCATTTT
. . TRBJ1-6 TRBV15 CATSRVRGPPNSPLHF TGTGCCACCAGCAGAGTGCGGGGCCCTCCTAATTCACCCCTCCACTTT